Given below is one T cell receptor (beta chain) in context. Its cognate antigen has yet to be identified. Base qualities were left out, and no much larger clone turns up one base away. Per the publication, the time point label means: baseline before first vaccination. The vaccinee samples were drawn from two UK trials, COV001 and COV002, one of which was a single-blind randomized controlled phase 2/3 trial testing AZD1222 (ChAdOx1 nCoV-19) in healthy adults. Trial participant PBMC samples were collected at day 0 and day 28 after the second dose for TCRbeta chain sequencing. The CDR3 regions of human TCRbeta chains were analyzed by immunosequencing. On the study's bioinformatics: TCRs in the repertoires were compared against a reference library of SARS-CoV-2-specific TCRs that had been generated with the MIRA antigen-specificity platform. Breadth meant the fraction of unique TCRs that were SARS-CoV-2-associated, whereas depth meant the fraction of total T cells that were SARS-CoV-2-associated. Using the MIRA data, each spike-specific TCR was assigned both to the spike region to which the TCR was reactive and to a CD4 or CD8 class. Log10-transformed breadth and depth values were compared by one-way ANOVA with Sidak's multiple comparisons tests. As stored in TCRdb, this immuneACCESS dataset retains in-frame rearrangements with V and J assigned. A fraction of the clones does not appear; measured against another copy, unresolved V genes explain less than half of the discrepancy, and the remainder lacks a known reason. That table supplies the V and J calls and clone size; D and trimming were determined from the DNA. The sample table shows more than 150,000 clones, and approximately 92% are seen once. Of the sample, about 10% falls within the top ten clones.

This sample was taken from a study of T cell responses to AZD1222 COVID-19 vaccine (dated by TCRdb to the early 2020s). Regarding the study in general: AZD1222 recipients with second doses at about 4 weeks or about 12 weeks were pooled, because spike-specific TCR depth and breadth did not differ between schedules. A total of under 250 trial participants underwent TCR sequencing, of whom around 210 had received two doses of AZD1222 and 26 had received two doses of the MenACWY control vaccine. Enrollment into the trials was organized by age into subgroups of 18-55, 56-69 and 70-plus years, and those subgroups contained roughly 150, 30 and 60 TCR-sequenced participants, respectively.

Results the study describes overall, beyond this receptor: Spike-specific TCR breadth and depth rose significantly after two AZD1222 doses compared with day 0 and with MenACWY recipients. The 56-69-year group was small, and its depth increase did not reach significance, likely because of low power. Participants were mostly white British and included more females than males, and it was suggested by the authors that clonal diversity may have been underestimated. Because no samples from the day 14 peak response were available, repertoires could be characterized only after the peak T cell response. Conclusions about previously exposed vaccinees were limited because only six or seven AZD1222 recipients were SARS-CoV-2 seropositive at baseline. Epitopes outside the regions mutated in the B.1.351 and B.1.1.7 variants were reportedly recognized by nearly half of the unique spike-specific TCRs. Vaccine-associated CD4 TCRs spanned the whole spike protein, with dominant responses in regions 160-218 and 743-854.

CDR1 and CDR2, looked up from the germline V gene, are SGHRS and YFSETQ. V drops 0 bases and J drops 6 bases, leaving 3 bases in between. The CDR3 measures 11 amino acids from cysteine to phenylalanine. The read is trimmed to its CDR3 DNA, 33 bases read in frame from base 1. Here the chain combines TRBV5-1 and TRBJ1-1; too little of a D gene remains to name it. The sequence was obtained from an adult in good health. The sample in question was peripheral blood, obtained on day 0 of AZD1222 vaccination. The base sequence is TGCGCCAGCAGCTTGGAAGCTGAAGCTTTCTTT. It is translated as CASSLEAEAFF. Full variable domain (CDR3 extended with the reference TRBV5-1 and TRBJ1-1 proteins): KAGVTQTPRYLIKTRGQQVTLSCSPISGHRSVSWYQQTPGQGLQFLFEYFSETQRNKGNFPGRFSGRQFSNSRSEMNVSTLELGDSALYLCASSLEAEAFFGQGTRLTVV.